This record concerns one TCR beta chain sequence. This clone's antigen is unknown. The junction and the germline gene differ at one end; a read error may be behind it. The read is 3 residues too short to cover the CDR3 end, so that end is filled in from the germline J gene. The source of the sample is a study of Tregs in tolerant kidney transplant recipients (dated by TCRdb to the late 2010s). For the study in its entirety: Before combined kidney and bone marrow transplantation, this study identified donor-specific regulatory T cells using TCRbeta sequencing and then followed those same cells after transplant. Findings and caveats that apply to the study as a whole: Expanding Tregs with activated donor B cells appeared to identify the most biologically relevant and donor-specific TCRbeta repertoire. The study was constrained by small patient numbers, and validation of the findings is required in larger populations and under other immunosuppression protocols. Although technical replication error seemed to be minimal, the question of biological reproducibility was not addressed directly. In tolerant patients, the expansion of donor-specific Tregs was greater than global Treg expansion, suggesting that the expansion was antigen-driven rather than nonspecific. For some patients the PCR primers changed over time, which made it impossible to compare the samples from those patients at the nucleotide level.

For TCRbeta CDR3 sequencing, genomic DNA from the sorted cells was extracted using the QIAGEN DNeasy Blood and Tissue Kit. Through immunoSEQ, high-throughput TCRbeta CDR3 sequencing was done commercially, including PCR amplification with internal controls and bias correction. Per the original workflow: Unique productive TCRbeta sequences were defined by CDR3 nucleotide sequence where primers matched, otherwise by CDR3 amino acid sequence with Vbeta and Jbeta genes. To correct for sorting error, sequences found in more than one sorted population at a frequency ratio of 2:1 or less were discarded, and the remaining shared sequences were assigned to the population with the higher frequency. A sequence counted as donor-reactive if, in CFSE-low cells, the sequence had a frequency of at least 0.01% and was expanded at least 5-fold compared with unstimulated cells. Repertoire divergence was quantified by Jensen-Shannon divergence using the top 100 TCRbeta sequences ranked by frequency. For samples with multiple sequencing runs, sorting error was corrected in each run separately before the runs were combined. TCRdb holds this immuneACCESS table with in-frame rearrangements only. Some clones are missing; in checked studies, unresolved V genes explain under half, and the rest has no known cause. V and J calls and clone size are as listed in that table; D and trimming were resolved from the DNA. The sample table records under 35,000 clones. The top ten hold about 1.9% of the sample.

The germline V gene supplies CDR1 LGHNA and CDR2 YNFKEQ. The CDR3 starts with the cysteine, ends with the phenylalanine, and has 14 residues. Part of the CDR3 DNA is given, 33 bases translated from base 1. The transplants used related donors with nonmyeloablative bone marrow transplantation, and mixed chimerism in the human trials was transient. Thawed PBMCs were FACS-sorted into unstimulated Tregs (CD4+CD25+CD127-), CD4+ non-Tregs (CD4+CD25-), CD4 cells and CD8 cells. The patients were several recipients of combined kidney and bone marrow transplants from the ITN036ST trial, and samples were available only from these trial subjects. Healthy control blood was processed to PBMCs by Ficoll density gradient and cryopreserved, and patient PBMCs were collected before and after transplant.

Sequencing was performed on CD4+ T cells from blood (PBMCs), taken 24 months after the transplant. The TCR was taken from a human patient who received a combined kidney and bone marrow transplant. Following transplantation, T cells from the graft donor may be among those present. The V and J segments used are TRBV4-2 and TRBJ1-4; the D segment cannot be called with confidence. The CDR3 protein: CASSQDLTNEKLFF. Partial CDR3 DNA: TGCGCCAGCAGCCAAGATCTGACTAATGAAAAA.